This T cell receptor (beta chain) originates from a study of Graves' ophthalmopathy and Graves' hyperthyroidism. Amplification of TCR beta CDR3 regions used RNA transcripts. RT-PCR with HTBI primers came first, then second-round multiplex PCR. TCRdb fed the multiplex PCR reads into MiXCR, producing one record per CDR3 protein. The table shows hundreds of thousands of distinct CDR3 sequences, with about 44% occurring only once. This CDR3 is built from 14 residues. Trimming took off 3 bases at V and 5 bases at J, with 13 bases between the two ends. Germline V gene data show CDR1 as SGHVS and CDR2 as FQNEAQ.

The TCR sequence derives from an adult man with Graves' ophthalmopathy. Sequenced material: peripheral blood. The chain couples TRBV7-8 to TRBJ1-1, with D perhaps TRBD1 (6 bases). Here the CDR3 DNA reads TGTGCCAGCAGCTTCGGACAGCGTCGGACTGAAGCTTTCTTT. Its protein product is CASSFGQRRTEAFF.